The 23 T cell receptor beta chains in this list originate from one sample, sequenced in a study of blood T cell repertoires in COVID-19. Profiling relied on immunoSEQ multiplex PCR, and the TCRdb table lists in-frame clones only, not all of them. The repertoire holds over 150,000 clones, with roughly 87% as singletons. The sample was peripheral blood. These receptor sequences come from a woman between 65 and 79 years old with COVID-19, enrolled during active disease.

J is TRBJ1-3 and V is TRBV5-1; 11 bases map to TRBD1. The CDR3 is 15 amino acids. Germline V gene sequence: CDR1 SGHRS, CDR2 YFSETQ. The junction had 4 bases not matched to a gene; V was cut back by 4 bases and J by 4 bases. CDR3 nucleotide sequence: TGCGCCAGCAGCGGGACAGGGGGTATGGGAAACACCATATATTTT. Its translation is CASSGTGGMGNTIYF.

V and J are TRBV28 and TRBJ1-4; the match to TRBD1 covers 8 bases. Germline lookup yields CDR1 MDHEN and CDR2 SYDVKM. V lost 6 bases and J lost 8; bases outside the gene matches: 8. The CDR3 consists of 14 residues. This CDR3 is CASSLDRVIEKLFF. CDR3 DNA sequence: TGTGCCAGCAGCTTGGACAGGGTGATCGAAAAACTGTTTTTT.

The J gene is TRBJ1-5, the V gene TRBV5-1; D is possibly TRBD1 (5 bases). V was trimmed by 5 bases and J by 1 base, leaving 10 bases between them. Germline lookup yields CDR1 SGHRS and CDR2 YFSETQ. This CDR3 region has 14 residues. This CDR3 is CASRTDLSNQPQHF. Written as DNA, the CDR3 is TGCGCCAGCAGGACAGATTTAAGCAATCAGCCCCAGCATTTT. Combining the CDR3 with reference TRBV5-1 and TRBJ1-5 gives the whole variable domain KAGVTQTPRYLIKTRGQQVTLSCSPISGHRSVSWYQQTPGQGLQFLFEYFSETQRNKGNFPGRFSGRQFSNSRSEMNVSTLELGDSALYLCASRTDLSNQPQHFGDGTRLSIL.

The chain links TRBV18 to TRBJ2-7; weak D call: TRBD2 (5 bases). The CDR3 runs 15 residues. V was shortened by 3 bases and J by 2 bases, with 14 bases between the two germline ends. The germline V gene has CDR1 KGHSH and CDR2 LQKENI. The chain's CDR3 is CASSPVSGSTYEQYF. The CDR3, as DNA: TGTGCCAGCTCACCGGTCAGCGGCTCGACCTACGAGCAGTACTTC.

The rearrangement joins TRBV19 to TRBJ2-4, with D perhaps TRBD2 (6 bases). Germline lookup yields CDR1 LNHDA and CDR2 SQIVND (reference sequence). The CDR3 runs 19 residues. V lost 0 bases and J lost 0, with 18 bases in between. In DNA form, the CDR3 reads TGTGCCAGTAGTATAGATGGAGGGACTCAGGGTTCAGCCAAAAACATTCAGTACTTC. As protein: CASSIDGGTQGSAKNIQYF.

The rearrangement uses TRBV7-2 and TRBJ1-2; TRBD1 matches at 7 bases. V dropped 4 bases and J dropped 2; count of bases not matched to a gene: 7. CDR1 is SGHTA and CDR2 is FQGNSA in the germline V gene. The CDR3 totals 15 residues. In DNA form, the CDR3 reads TGTGCCAGCAGCTCCAGAGAACAGGGGAACTATGGCTACACCTTC. Translating it yields CASSSREQGNYGYTF.

This clone has just one count. A read error may produce the germline difference seen at one junction end. The rearrangement joins TRBV6-5 to TRBJ2-4; 9 nucleotides agree with TRBD1. Germline V gene sequence: CDR1 MNHEY, CDR2 SVGAGI. This CDR3 contains 16 residues. The CDR3 bases are TGTGTCAGCAGTTACCGGGGACAGGGAGCGAAAAACATTCAGTACTTC. As protein: CVSSYRGQGAKNIQYF.

V is TRBV6-5 and J is TRBJ2-2; no firm D call. Trimming cost V 4 bases and J 6 bases, with 9 bases left between them. The CDR3 contains 13 residues. Germline V gives CDR1 MNHEY, CDR2 SVGAGI. The chain's CDR3 is CASSSPSPGELFF. The CDR3 DNA reads as TGTGCCAGCAGTTCCCCGAGTCCCGGGGAGCTGTTTTTT.

The genes are TRBV4-1 and TRBJ2-5; 8 positions match TRBD2. The CDR3 is 15 residues long. V lost 4 bases, J lost 5 bases, and 9 bases stayed unmatched. Germline V gives CDR1 MGHRA, CDR2 YSYEKL. The CDR3 nucleotides are TGCGCCAGCAGCCTCCTAGGACTAGCTGTCGAGACCCAGTACTTC. This gives the protein CASSLLGLAVETQYF.

A remark on this clone: One junction end does not reproduce the germline sequence, and a read error may be involved. In DNA, the CDR3 is TGTGCCAGCAGCTTGAATCCTACCGGGACAGGGGGCGCTCTGCGCCCCTTC. It codes for CASSLNPTGTGGALRPF. This chain joins TRBV5-4 and TRBJ2-7; 12 positions agree with TRBD1. The CDR3 has 17 residues. The germline V gene has CDR1 SGHNT and CDR2 YYREEE (reference sequence).

The chain couples TRBV11-2 to TRBJ2-4; 7 bases are a match to TRBD2. From germline, CDR1 is SGHAT and CDR2 FQNNGV. This CDR3 contains 13 residues. Trimming at V came to 1 base and at J to 9 bases, leaving 3 bases not matched to a gene. The CDR3 coding sequence is TGTGCCAGCAGCTTAGCGGGAGGAGTCATTCAGTACTTC. Translating gives CASSLAGGVIQYF.

The chain links TRBV13 to TRBJ2-2, with 10 bases aligning to TRBD2. J was trimmed by 6 bases and V by 2 bases; bases with no gene match: 12. The CDR3 is made up of 18 amino acids. Germline CDR1 PRHDT, CDR2 FYEKMQ (reference sequence). The CDR3 DNA is TGTGCCAGCAGCTTACCCAGGACTAGCGGCTTAGGGGCCGGGGAGCTGTTTTTT. Its translation is CASSLPRTSGLGAGELFF.

CDR3 nucleotides: TGTGCCAGTAGTAAGCTAGCGTCGAGCACAGATACGCAGTATTTT. Amino acid sequence: CASSKLASSTDTQYF. The chain combines TRBV19 with TRBJ2-3; weak D call: TRBD2 (6 bases). CDR3 length: 15 amino acids. V lost 4 bases to trimming and J lost 0 bases, with 11 bases between them. Germline loops: CDR1 LNHDA, CDR2 SQIVND (reference sequence).

The J gene is TRBJ2-1, the V gene TRBV6-6, with D maybe TRBD1 (6 bases). Trimming stripped 7 bases from V and 12 bases from J, with 19 bases between. This CDR3 comprises 13 residues. Germline values: CDR1 MNHNY, CDR2 SVGAGI (reference sequence). The CDR3 loop reads CASTTEPGARQFF. For the CDR3, the DNA is TGTGCCAGCACCACCGAACCAGGGGCAAGGCAGTTCTTC.

The chain has TRBV29-1 and TRBJ1-3, with TRBD1 matching over 7 bases. This CDR3 contains 14 residues. J lost 5 bases, V lost 7 bases, and 11 bases had no gene match. CDR1 SQVTM and CDR2 ANQGSEA come from the germline V gene. CDR3 sequence reads: CSATQGIVRNTIYF. CDR3 DNA: TGCAGCGCCACACAGGGGATCGTTAGAAACACCATATATTTT. The full variable domain, with the rest looked up from reference TRBV29-1 and TRBJ1-3, is SAVISQKPSRDICQRGTSLTIQCQVDSQVTMMFWYRQQPGQSLTLIATANQGSEATYESGFVIDKFPISRPNLTFSTLTVSNMSPEDSSIYLCSATQGIVRNTIYFGEGSWLTVV.

This chain connects TRBV10-1 to TRBJ2-5; 8 positions agree with TRBD2. The CDR3 length is 14 residues. V shed 4 bases, J shed 1 base, and the junction held 2 bases outside the gene matches. Per germline, CDR1 WNHNN and CDR2 SYGVQD (reference sequence). The DNA for the CDR3 is TGCGCCAGCAGTGCGGGAGGGGGCCAAGAGACCCAGTACTTC. The encoded protein is CASSAGGGQETQYF.

This sequence joins TRBV27 and TRBJ1-2; TRBD1 matches 9 bases. The CDR3 sequence is 13 residues long. The junction had 4 bases not matched to a gene; V was cut back by 3 bases and J by 8 bases. CDR1 MNHEY and CDR2 SMNVEV come from the germline V gene (reference sequence). The DNA for the CDR3 is TGTGCCAGCAGTTTTTGGGACAGGGAGGGCTACACCTTC. This encodes CASSFWDREGYTF.

This sequence joins TRBV10-3 and TRBJ2-3; 13 bases agree with TRBD2. The CDR3 has 20 amino acids. Germline assignment: CDR1 ENHRY and CDR2 SYGVKD. The ends lost 0 bases at V and 2 bases at J; junction bases unmatched: 11. The CDR3 here is CAISESLPSTSGRSTDTQYF. The CDR3 nucleotides read TGTGCCATCAGTGAGTCCCTCCCCTCGACTAGCGGGAGGTCCACAGATACGCAGTATTTT.

The rearrangement uses TRBV29-1 and TRBJ2-1; D is uncertain. The V and J ends lost 3 bases and 12 bases respectively, with 12 bases between them. Germline CDR1 is SQVTM and CDR2 is ANQGSEA. This CDR3 has 11 amino acids. The CDR3 spells CSVDVRSGQFF. CDR3 nucleotide sequence: TGCAGCGTTGATGTTCGTTCCGGGCAGTTCTTC.

Worth noting for this clone: At the DNA level, this CDR3 is encoded by other sequences in the same sample as well. The rearrangement links TRBV4-2 to TRBJ1-5; 8 nucleotides line up with TRBD1. From germline, CDR1 is LGHNA and CDR2 YNFKEQ. This CDR3 has 15 residues. V lost 4 bases to trimming and J lost 1 base; unmatched junction nucleotides: 3. The CDR3 DNA reads TGTGCCAGCAGCCGAGACAGGGGAAGCAATCAGCCCCAGCATTTT. Translated: CASSRDRGSNQPQHF.

The V and J genes are TRBV19 and TRBJ2-7, with D hard to call. The germline V gene encodes CDR1 LNHDA and CDR2 SQIVND (reference sequence). V gave up 7 bases and J gave up 6 bases, with 16 bases separating them. CDR3 length: 13 amino acids. The CDR3 DNA reads as TGTGCCAGTACGCCAAGCAGGCAGTCCGAGCAGTACTTC. Its protein product is CASTPSRQSEQYF. The complete variable domain, with remaining parts taken from reference TRBV19 and TRBJ2-7, reads DGGITQSPKYLFRKEGQNVTLSCEQNLNHDAMYWYRQDPGQGLRLIYYSQIVNDFQKGDIAEGYSVSREKKESFPLTVTSAQKNPTAFYLCASTPSRQSEQYFGPGTRLTVT.

This chain joins TRBV6-4 and TRBJ2-1, with TRBD1 matching over 8 bases. The CDR3 contains 14 residues. Trimming at V came to 0 bases and at J to 8 bases, leaving 3 bases not matched to a gene. Germline CDR1 and CDR2: MRHNA and SNTAGT. This CDR3 reads CASSDSDRVDEQFF. The CDR3 nucleotides read TGTGCCAGCAGTGACTCGGACAGGGTGGATGAGCAGTTCTTC.

The chain links TRBV3-1 (or the pseudogene TRBV3-2) to TRBJ2-3; the match to TRBD2 covers 9 bases. Germline CDR1 LGHDT, CDR2 YNNKEL (reference sequence). The CDR3 has 17 amino acids. The ends lost 4 bases at V and 2 bases at J; junction bases unmatched: 10. Here the CDR3 reads CASSPKATSGPTDTQYF. The CDR3 nucleotides are TGTGCCAGCAGCCCAAAGGCAACTAGCGGGCCCACAGATACGCAGTATTTT.